The sequence of this T cell receptor (beta chain) was determined in a study of blood T cell repertoires in COVID-19. Study as a whole: Sites in the United States, Italy and Spain provided acute and convalescent COVID-19 samples. PBMCs, B-cell-depleted T cells, or T cells provided the cDNA or gDNA that made up the material.

Followed over time, Seattle patients had been enrolled while infection was active. The V gene's germline CDR1 is SGHVS and CDR2 FQNEAQ. Deletions cut 3 bases from V and 1 base from J, with 6 bases between. The CDR3 has 14 residues. Original methodology: How many nucleated cells were present was estimated from reference gene primer amplification. Sequencing was performed with immunoSEQ multiplex PCR; in TCRdb, only in-frame clones are kept and a portion is missing. D and trimming come from the DNA, and the V and J calls and clone size come from that table. The table includes about 500,000 clones, 89% detected once.

This receptor was taken from a man between 18 and 29 years old with COVID-19, enrolled during active disease. This chain uses TRBV7-8 with TRBJ2-2; D is unresolved. Sequencing input: peripheral blood. Here the CDR3 DNA reads TGTGCCAGCAGCTTGTCCGGGAACACCGGGGAGCTGTTTTTT. This encodes CASSLSGNTGELFF.